The source of this T cell receptor beta chain is a study of Graves' ophthalmopathy and Graves' hyperthyroidism. V dropped 1 base and J dropped 4; count of bases not matched to a gene: 15. Germline assignment: CDR1 LGHNA and CDR2 YSLEER. This CDR3 contains 19 residues. RNA transcripts provided the template for amplifying TCR beta CDR3 regions. In the first round, RT-PCR was carried out with HTBI primers, and a multiplex PCR formed the second round. TCRdb re-analysed the multiplex PCR reads in MiXCR, keeping a single row per CDR3 protein. The sample lists roughly 700,000 distinct CDR3 sequences, approximately 40% occurring once. Study results and caveats: Among thyroid clonotypes expanded above 0.001 frequency, most also appeared in blood.

About this clonotype: The target antigen is unknown.

The sequence derives from an adult man with Graves' ophthalmopathy. The chain is built from TRBV4-3 and TRBJ2-5; TRBD2 matches at 10 bases. The specimen sequenced was peripheral blood. The CDR3 nucleotides are TGCGCCAGCAGCCAAGGTCTTCTCCGCCCTAGCGGGGGACGAGAGACCCAGTACTTC. Protein: CASSQGLLRPSGGRETQYF.